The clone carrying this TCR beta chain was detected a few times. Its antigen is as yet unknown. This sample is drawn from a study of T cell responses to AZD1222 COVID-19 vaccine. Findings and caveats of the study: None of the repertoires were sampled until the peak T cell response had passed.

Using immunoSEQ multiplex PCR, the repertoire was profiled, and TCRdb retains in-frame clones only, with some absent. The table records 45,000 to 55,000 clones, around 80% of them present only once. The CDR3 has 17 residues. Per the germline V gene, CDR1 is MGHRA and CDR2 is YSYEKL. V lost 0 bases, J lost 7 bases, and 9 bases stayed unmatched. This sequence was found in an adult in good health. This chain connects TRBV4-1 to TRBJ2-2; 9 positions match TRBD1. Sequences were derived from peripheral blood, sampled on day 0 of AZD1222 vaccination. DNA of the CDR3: TGCGCCAGCAGCCAAGAAGGGTGGACAGGGGATGGCGGGGAGCTGTTTTTT. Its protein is CASSQEGWTGDGGELFF.